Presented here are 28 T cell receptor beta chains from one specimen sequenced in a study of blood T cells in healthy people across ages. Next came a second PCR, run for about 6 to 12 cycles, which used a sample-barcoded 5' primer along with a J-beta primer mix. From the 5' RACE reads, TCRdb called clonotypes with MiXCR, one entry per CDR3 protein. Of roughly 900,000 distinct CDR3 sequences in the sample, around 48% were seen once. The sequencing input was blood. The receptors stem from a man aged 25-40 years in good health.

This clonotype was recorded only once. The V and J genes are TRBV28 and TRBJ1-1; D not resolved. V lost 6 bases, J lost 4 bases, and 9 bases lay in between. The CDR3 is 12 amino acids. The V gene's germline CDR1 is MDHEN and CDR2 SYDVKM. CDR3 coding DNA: TGTGCCAGCAGGACCCTCGGCACTGAAGCTTTCTTT. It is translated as CASRTLGTEAFF.

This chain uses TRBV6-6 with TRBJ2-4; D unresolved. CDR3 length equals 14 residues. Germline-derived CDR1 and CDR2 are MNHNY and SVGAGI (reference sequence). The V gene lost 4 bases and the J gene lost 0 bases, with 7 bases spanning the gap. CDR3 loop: CASSWSLAKNIQYF. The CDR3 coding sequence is TGTGCCAGCAGTTGGAGCTTAGCCAAAAACATTCAGTACTTC.

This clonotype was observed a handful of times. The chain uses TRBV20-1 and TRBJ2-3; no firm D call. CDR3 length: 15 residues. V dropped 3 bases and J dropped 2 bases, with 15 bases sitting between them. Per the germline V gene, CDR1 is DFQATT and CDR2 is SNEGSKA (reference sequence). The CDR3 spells CSASPSQPDTDTQYF. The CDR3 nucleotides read TGCAGTGCTAGTCCCAGCCAGCCAGACACAGATACGCAGTATTTT.

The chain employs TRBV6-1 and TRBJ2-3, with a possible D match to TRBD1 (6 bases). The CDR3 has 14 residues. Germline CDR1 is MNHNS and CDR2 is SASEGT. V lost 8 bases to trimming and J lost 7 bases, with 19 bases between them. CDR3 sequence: CASGPTSRGNTQYF. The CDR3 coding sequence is TGTGCCAGCGGACCCACTTCTAGGGGGAATACGCAGTATTTT.

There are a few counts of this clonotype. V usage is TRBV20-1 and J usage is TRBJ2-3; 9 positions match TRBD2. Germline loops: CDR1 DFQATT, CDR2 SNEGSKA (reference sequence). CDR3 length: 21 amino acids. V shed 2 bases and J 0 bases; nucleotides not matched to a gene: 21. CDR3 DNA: TGCAGTGCTAGATTTTCAAGTTGGTTGCAGGGTCTAGCGGGGAGCACAGATACGCAGTATTTT. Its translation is CSARFSSWLQGLAGSTDTQYF.

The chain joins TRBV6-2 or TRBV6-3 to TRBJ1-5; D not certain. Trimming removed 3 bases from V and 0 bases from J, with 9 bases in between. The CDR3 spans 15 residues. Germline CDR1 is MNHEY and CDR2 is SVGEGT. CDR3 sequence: CASSYHRDSNQPQHF. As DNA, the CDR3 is TGTGCCAGCAGTTATCATCGGGATAGCAATCAGCCCCAGCATTTT.

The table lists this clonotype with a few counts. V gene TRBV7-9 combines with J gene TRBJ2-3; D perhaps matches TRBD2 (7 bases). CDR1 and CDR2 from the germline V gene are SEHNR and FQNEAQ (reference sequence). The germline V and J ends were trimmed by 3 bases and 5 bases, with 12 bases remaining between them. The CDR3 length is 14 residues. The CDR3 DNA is TGTGCCAGCAGCTTCGAGGGGGGGAAAGATACGCAGTATTTT. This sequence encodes CASSFEGGKDTQYF.

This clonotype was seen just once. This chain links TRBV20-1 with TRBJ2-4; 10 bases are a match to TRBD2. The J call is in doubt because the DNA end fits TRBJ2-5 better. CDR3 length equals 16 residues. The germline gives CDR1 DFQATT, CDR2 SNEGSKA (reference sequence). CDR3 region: CSAFRTSGTPGETQYF. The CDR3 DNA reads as TGCAGTGCGTTTAGGACTAGCGGAACCCCGGGAGAGACCCAGTACTTC.

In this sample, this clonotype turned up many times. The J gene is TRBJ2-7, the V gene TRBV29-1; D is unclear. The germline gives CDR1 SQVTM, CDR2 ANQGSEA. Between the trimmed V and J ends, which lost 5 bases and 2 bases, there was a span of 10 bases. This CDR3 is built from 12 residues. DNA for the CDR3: TGCAGCGTTATTCCAGGCCCCTACGAGCAGTACTTC. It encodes CSVIPGPYEQYF.

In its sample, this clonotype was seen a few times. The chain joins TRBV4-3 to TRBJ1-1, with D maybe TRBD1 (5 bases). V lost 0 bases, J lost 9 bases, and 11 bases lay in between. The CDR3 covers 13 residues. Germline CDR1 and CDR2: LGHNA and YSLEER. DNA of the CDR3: TGCGCCAGCAGCCAAGATACAGGTCGGAAAGCTTTCTTT. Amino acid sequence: CASSQDTGRKAFF.

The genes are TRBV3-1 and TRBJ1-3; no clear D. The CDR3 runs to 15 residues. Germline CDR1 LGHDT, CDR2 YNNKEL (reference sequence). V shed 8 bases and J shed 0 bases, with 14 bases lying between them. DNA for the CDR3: TGTGCCAGCCGACCCGGCGGAACCTCTGGAAACACCATATATTTT. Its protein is CASRPGGTSGNTIYF.

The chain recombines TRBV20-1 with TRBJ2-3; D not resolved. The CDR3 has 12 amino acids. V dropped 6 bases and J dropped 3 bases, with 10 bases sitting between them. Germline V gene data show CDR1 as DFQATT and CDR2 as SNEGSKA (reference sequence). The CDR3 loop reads CSAKDPTDTQYF. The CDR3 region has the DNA TGCAGTGCCAAAGACCCTACAGATACGCAGTATTTT.

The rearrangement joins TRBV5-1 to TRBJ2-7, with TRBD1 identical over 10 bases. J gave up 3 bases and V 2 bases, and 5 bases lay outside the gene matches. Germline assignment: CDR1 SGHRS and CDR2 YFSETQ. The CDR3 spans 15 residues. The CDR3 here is CASSFLRDRGYEQYF. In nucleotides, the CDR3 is TGCGCCAGCAGCTTCCTCCGGGACAGGGGCTACGAGCAGTACTTC.

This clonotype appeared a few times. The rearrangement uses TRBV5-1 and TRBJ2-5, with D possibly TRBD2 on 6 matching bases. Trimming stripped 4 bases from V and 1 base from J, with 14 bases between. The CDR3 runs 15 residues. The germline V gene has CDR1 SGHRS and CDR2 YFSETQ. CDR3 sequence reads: CASSGGRLVQETQYF. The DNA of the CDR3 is TGCGCCAGCAGCGGGGGGAGACTAGTCCAAGAGACCCAGTACTTC. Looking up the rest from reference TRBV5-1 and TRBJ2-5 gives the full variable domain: KAGVTQTPRYLIKTRGQQVTLSCSPISGHRSVSWYQQTPGQGLQFLFEYFSETQRNKGNFPGRFSGRQFSNSRSEMNVSTLELGDSALYLCASSGGRLVQETQYFGPGTRLLVL.

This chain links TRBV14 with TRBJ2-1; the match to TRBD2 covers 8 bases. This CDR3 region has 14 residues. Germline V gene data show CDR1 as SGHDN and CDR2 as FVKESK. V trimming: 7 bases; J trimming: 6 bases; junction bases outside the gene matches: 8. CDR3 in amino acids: CASNFGGASNEQFF. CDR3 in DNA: TGTGCCAGCAACTTCGGGGGGGCAAGCAATGAGCAGTTCTTC.

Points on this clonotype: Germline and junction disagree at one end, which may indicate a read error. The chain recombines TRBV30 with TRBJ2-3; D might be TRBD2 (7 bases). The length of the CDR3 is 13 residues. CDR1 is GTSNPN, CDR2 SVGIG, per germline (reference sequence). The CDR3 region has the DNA TGTGCCTCGAGTGGGGGGGGGCCGAATACGCAGTATTTT. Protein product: CASSGGGPNTQYF. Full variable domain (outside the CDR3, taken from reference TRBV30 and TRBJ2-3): SQTIHQWPATLVQPVGSPLSLECTVEGTSNPNLYWYRQAAGRGLQLLFYSVGIGQISSEVPQNLSASRPQDRQFILSSKKLLLSDSGFYLCASSGGGPNTQYFGPGTRLTVL.

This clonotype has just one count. CDR3 loop: CASSSAPGQGYEQYF. The CDR3 region has the DNA TGTGCCAGCAGTTCAGCTCCGGGACAGGGATACGAGCAGTACTTC. The chain joins TRBV6-2 or TRBV6-3 to TRBJ2-7; 9 positions match TRBD1. Germline assignment: CDR1 MNHEY and CDR2 SVGEGT. The CDR3 runs to 15 residues. Unmatched junction bases numbered 8, after V lost 4 bases and J lost 4 bases.

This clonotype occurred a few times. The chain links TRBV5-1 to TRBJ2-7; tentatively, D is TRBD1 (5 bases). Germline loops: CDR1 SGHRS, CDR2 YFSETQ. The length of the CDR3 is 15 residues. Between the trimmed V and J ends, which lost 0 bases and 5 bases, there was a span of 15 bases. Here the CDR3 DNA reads TGCGCCAGCAGCTTGGGTCCAGGGATGACGGACGAGCAGTACTTC. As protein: CASSLGPGMTDEQYF. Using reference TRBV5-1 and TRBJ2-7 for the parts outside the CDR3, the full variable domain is KAGVTQTPRYLIKTRGQQVTLSCSPISGHRSVSWYQQTPGQGLQFLFEYFSETQRNKGNFPGRFSGRQFSNSRSEMNVSTLELGDSALYLCASSLGPGMTDEQYFGPGTRLTVT.

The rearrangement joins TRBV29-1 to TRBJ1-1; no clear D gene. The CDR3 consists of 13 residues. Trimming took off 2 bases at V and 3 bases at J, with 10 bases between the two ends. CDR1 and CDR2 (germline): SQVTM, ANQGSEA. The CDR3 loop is CSVEMLLHTEAFF. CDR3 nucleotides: TGCAGCGTTGAAATGTTGTTGCACACTGAAGCTTTCTTT.

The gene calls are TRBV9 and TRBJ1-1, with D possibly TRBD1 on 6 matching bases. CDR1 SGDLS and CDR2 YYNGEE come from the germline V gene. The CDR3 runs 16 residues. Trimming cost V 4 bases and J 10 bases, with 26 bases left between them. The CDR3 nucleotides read TGTGCCAGCAGCCCAAGCGGGACACGGACGAATCTTGTAGCTTTCTTT. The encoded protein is CASSPSGTRTNLVAFF.

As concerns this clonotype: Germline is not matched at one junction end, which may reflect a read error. As DNA, the CDR3 is TGTGCCACCAGTCAAGGGCGGAATCAACCCCAGCATTTT. Its translation: CATSQGRNQPQHF. The chain recombines TRBV15 with TRBJ1-5; no reliable D call. The length of the CDR3 is 13 residues. The germline gives CDR1 LNHNV, CDR2 YYDKDF (reference sequence).

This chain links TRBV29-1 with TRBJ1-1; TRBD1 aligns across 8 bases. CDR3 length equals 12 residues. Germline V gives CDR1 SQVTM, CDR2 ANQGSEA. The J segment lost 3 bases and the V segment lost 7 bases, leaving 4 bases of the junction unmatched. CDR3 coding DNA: TGCAGCGCCGACAGGGGACACACTGAAGCTTTCTTT. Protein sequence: CSADRGHTEAFF.

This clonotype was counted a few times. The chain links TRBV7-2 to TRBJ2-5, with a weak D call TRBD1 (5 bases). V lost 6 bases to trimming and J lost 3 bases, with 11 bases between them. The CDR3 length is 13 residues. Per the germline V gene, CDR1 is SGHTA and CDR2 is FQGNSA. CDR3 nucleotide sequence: TGTGCCAGCAGGCACACAGGAGAAGAGACCCAGTACTTC. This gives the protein CASRHTGEETQYF.

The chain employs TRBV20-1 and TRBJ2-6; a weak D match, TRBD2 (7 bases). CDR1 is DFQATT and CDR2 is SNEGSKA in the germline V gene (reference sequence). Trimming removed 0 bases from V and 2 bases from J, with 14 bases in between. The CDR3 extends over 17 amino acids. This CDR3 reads CSARDRGGLTGANVLTF. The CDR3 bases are TGCAGTGCTAGAGATAGGGGGGGACTAACTGGGGCCAACGTCCTGACTTTC.

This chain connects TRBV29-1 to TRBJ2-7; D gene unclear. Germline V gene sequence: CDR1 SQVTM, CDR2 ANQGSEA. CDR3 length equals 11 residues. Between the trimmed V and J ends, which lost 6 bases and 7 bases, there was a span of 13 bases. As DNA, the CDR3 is TGCAGCGTCGACAACACAGCGGAGCAGTACTTC. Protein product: CSVDNTAEQYF.

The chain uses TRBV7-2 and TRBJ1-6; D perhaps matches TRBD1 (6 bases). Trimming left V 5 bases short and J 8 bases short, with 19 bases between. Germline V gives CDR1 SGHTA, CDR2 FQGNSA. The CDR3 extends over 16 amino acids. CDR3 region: CASSLLNREEDSPLHF. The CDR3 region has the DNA TGTGCCAGCAGCCTTCTTAACAGGGAAGAGGATTCACCCCTCCACTTT.

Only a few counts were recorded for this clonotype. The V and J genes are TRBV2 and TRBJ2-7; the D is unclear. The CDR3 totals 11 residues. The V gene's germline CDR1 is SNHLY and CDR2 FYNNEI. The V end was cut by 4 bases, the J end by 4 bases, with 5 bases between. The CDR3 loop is CASSVEYEQYF. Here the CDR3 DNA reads TGTGCCAGCAGTGTGGAATACGAGCAGTACTTC.

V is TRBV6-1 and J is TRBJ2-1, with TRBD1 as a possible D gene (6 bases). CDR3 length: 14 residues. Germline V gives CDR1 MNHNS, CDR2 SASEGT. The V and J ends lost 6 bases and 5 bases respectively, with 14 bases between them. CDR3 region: CASRGGNGDNEQFF. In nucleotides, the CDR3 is TGTGCCAGCAGAGGGGGAAATGGGGACAATGAGCAGTTCTTC.